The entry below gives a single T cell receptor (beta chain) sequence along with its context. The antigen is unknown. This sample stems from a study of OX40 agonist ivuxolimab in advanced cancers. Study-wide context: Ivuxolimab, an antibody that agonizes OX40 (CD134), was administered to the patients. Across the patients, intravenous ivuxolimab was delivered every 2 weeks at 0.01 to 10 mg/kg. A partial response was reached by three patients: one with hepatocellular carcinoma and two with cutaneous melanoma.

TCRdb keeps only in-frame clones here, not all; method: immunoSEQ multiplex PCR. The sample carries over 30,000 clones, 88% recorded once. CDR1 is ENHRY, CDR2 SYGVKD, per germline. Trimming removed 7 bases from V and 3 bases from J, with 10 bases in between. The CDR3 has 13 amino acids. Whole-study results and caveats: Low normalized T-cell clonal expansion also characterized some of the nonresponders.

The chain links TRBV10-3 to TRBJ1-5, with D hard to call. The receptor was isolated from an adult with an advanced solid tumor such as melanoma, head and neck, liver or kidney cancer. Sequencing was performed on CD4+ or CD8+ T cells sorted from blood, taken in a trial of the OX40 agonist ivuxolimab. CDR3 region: CAITANANQPQHF. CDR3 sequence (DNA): TGTGCCATCACGGCGAATGCCAATCAGCCCCAGCATTTT.